The 5 T cell receptor beta chains in this list originate from one sample, sequenced in a study of control samples from healthy donors and cancer patients. Some clones are missing from TCRdb's copy, which holds only in-frame ones; the method was immunoSEQ multiplex PCR. The table has around 100,000 clones, around 89% seen once. Sequenced: blood. The receptors originated from a man younger than 45 in good health.

The chain is built from TRBV6-6 and TRBJ2-1; D uncertain. The germline V and J ends were trimmed by 4 bases and 6 bases, with 10 bases remaining between them. This CDR3 has 13 amino acids. Germline-derived CDR1 and CDR2 are MNHNY and SVGAGI (reference sequence). CDR3 sequence: CASSFGRGNEQFF. The CDR3 coding sequence is TGTGCCAGCAGTTTCGGACGAGGCAATGAGCAGTTCTTC.

The rearrangement uses TRBV24-1 and TRBJ1-1, with a possible D match to TRBD1 (5 bases). With 6 bases removed from V and 3 bases from J, the gap between germline ends came to 10 bases. The length of the CDR3 is 13 residues. Germline CDR1 and CDR2: KGHDR and SFDVKD. CDR3 in DNA: TGTGCCACCAGTAGGGACGAGGACACTGAAGCTTTCTTT. Protein sequence: CATSRDEDTEAFF.

This chain joins TRBV5-1 and TRBJ1-1; 7 nucleotides match TRBD1. Germline V CDR1 and CDR2: SGHRS, YFSETQ. The CDR3 runs 18 residues. J was trimmed by 4 bases and V by 0 bases; bases with no gene match: 15. CDR3 DNA: TGCGCCAGCAGCTTGGTTTCCCCCGGGCAGGGGGATTCCACTGAAGCTTTCTTT. Its protein is CASSLVSPGQGDSTEAFF.

This sequence joins TRBV5-8 and TRBJ2-1; TRBD1 matches at 11 bases. The CDR3 sequence is 20 residues long. Per the germline V gene, CDR1 is SGHTS and CDR2 is YDEGEE. The V segment lost 3 bases and the J segment 0 bases; nucleotides outside the gene matches: 14. The CDR3 here is CASSWSFSSGTGGSYNEQFF. The CDR3 DNA is TGTGCCAGCAGCTGGTCTTTTTCGTCAGGGACAGGGGGCTCCTACAATGAGCAGTTCTTC.

The chain combines TRBV7-3 with TRBJ1-6, with D hard to call. V was shortened by 5 bases and J by 9 bases, with 14 bases between the two germline ends. The CDR3 totals 14 residues. Germline-derived CDR1 and CDR2 are SGHTA and FQGTGA. As DNA, the CDR3 is TGTGCCAGCAGCATCGGCCTAATTGGTTCACCCCTCCACTTT. It specifies CASSIGLIGSPLHF. Full variable domain (outside the CDR3, taken from reference TRBV7-3 and TRBJ1-6): GAGVSQTPSNKVTEKGKYVELRCDPISGHTALYWYRQSLGQGPEFLIYFQGTGAADDSGLPNDRFFAVRPEGSVSTLKIQRTERGDSAVYLCASSIGLIGSPLHFGNGTRLTVT.